Below are 14 T cell receptor beta chains sequenced from a single sample in a study of cytomegalovirus exposure and HLA in healthy donors. 60 Vbeta and 13 Jbeta primers were used in PCR. Produced via immunoSEQ multiplex PCR; TCRdb's table is partial and in-frame only. The sample includes 150,000 to 180,000 clones, approximately 80% of them seen just once. The sample was PBMCs. These receptors were taken from a man younger than 45 in good health and CMV-seropositive.

V and J are TRBV7-2 and TRBJ2-3; D perhaps matches TRBD1 (6 bases). This CDR3 contains 16 residues. Trimming took 4 bases from V and 3 from J, leaving 17 bases between them. Germline V gives CDR1 SGHTA, CDR2 FQGNSA. The CDR3 protein is CASSSEGTLTTDTQYF. CDR3 nucleotide sequence: TGTGCCAGCAGCTCAGAAGGGACATTAACAACAGATACGCAGTATTTT.

This clone was seen only once. The rearrangement joins TRBV18 to TRBJ2-1; 12 nucleotides line up with TRBD2. Trimming cost V 2 bases and J 7 bases; bases outside gene matches: 12. Germline assignment: CDR1 KGHSH and CDR2 LQKENI. The CDR3 covers 18 residues. CDR3 loop: CASSPGLAGGPLSNEQFF. DNA of the CDR3: TGTGCCAGCTCACCAGGGCTAGCGGGAGGGCCTCTCTCGAATGAGCAGTTCTTC.

The chain uses TRBV30 and TRBJ2-3; D remains unclear. This CDR3 contains 16 residues. V shed 2 bases and J shed 4 bases, with 19 bases lying between them. Per germline, CDR1 GTSNPN and CDR2 SVGIG (reference sequence). This CDR3 is CAWSPPPRILADTQYF. CDR3 in DNA: TGTGCCTGGAGTCCCCCTCCGAGGATTCTGGCAGATACGCAGTATTTT.

This chain joins TRBV28 and TRBJ2-7; possibly TRBD2 for D (6 bases). The CDR3 has 13 amino acids. Germline CDR1 and CDR2: MDHEN and SYDVKM. V lost 11 bases and J lost 4, with 18 bases in between. The CDR3 loop is CAGSEGGKYEQYF. DNA of the CDR3: TGTGCCGGATCGGAGGGCGGCAAGTACGAGCAGTACTTC.

The chain couples TRBV6-5 to TRBJ1-5, with 8 bases matching TRBD1. This CDR3 spans 15 amino acids. Germline loops: CDR1 MNHEY, CDR2 SVGAGI. Trimming cost V 5 bases and J 3 bases; bases outside gene matches: 6. CDR3: CASSQAGGDNQPQHF. The DNA for the CDR3 is TGTGCCAGCAGTCAGGCAGGGGGCGACAATCAGCCCCAGCATTTT.

V usage is TRBV7-9 and J usage is TRBJ2-7; D not resolved. The germline CDR1 and CDR2 sequences are SEHNR and FQNEAQ (reference sequence). CDR3 length equals 12 residues. V lost 5 bases and J lost 7, with 12 bases in between. CDR3 DNA sequence: TGTGCCAGCAGCCCTACACGAGGAGAGCAGTACTTC. This sequence encodes CASSPTRGEQYF.

This clone has a handful of counts. The V and J genes are TRBV6-6 and TRBJ1-2; 8 bases agree with TRBD1. The CDR3 is made up of 15 amino acids. CDR1 and CDR2 (germline): MNHNY, SVGAGI (reference sequence). Germline trimming cut 0 bases from V and 4 bases from J; bases unmatched to any gene: 4. The CDR3 nucleotides read TGTGCCAGCAGTTACTCGTTGGACAGGGCCTATGGCTACACCTTC. This encodes CASSYSLDRAYGYTF.

The V gene is TRBV9, the J gene TRBJ1-1, with 7 bases matching TRBD1. Losses at the gene ends were 3 bases for V and 2 bases for J; bases not matched to a gene: 4. Germline V gene data show CDR1 as SGDLS and CDR2 as YYNGEE. This CDR3 spans 14 amino acids. CDR3 residues: CASSATGINTEAFF. CDR3 nucleotide sequence: TGTGCCAGCAGCGCGACAGGGATCAACACTGAAGCTTTCTTT.

V is TRBV18 and J is TRBJ1-1; D perhaps matches TRBD1 (5 bases). V shed 4 bases and J shed 4 bases, with 16 bases lying between them. Germline V lookup: CDR1 KGHSH, CDR2 LQKENI. The CDR3 contains 15 residues. The CDR3 region is CASSRNRVQGTEAFF. The CDR3 bases are TGTGCCAGCTCACGCAACCGGGTGCAGGGCACTGAAGCTTTCTTT.

With regard to this clone: This sample also contains other DNA sequences that code for the same CDR3. This chain links TRBV5-4 with TRBJ1-1; perhaps TRBD1 as D (5 bases). Trimming shortened V by 0 bases and J by 8 bases, and 11 bases separated the two germline ends. Germline values: CDR1 SGHNT, CDR2 YYREEE (reference sequence). This CDR3 comprises 13 residues. The CDR3 protein is CASSLGDDREAFF. CDR3 sequence (DNA): TGTGCCAGCAGCTTGGGAGACGACAGAGAAGCTTTCTTT.

The CDR3 region is CASGAGEWAGELFF. In DNA form, the CDR3 reads TGTGCCAGCGGTGCAGGGGAATGGGCCGGGGAGCTGTTTTTT. V and J are TRBV11-2 and TRBJ2-2; a possible D gene is TRBD1 (6 bases). CDR1 SGHAT and CDR2 FQNNGV come from the germline V gene. The CDR3 contains 14 residues. V was trimmed by 8 bases and J by 6 bases, leaving 16 bases between them.

The rearrangement joins TRBV18 to TRBJ2-7; unclear D gene. Trimming took 4 bases from V and 3 from J, leaving 7 bases between them. The V gene's germline CDR1 is KGHSH and CDR2 LQKENI. The CDR3 has 12 amino acids. CDR3 bases: TGTGCCAGCTCACGCAACAGCTACGAGCAGTACTTC. Protein sequence: CASSRNSYEQYF.

The V and J genes are TRBV14 and TRBJ1-1; D is unclear. CDR1 SGHDN and CDR2 FVKESK come from the germline V gene. Between the trimmed V and J ends, which lost 0 bases and 1 base, there was a span of 3 bases. The CDR3 is made up of 13 amino acids. CDR3: CASSQDRNTEAFF. CDR3 DNA: TGTGCCAGCAGCCAAGATAGGAACACTGAAGCTTTCTTT.

The chain carries TRBV2 and TRBJ2-1; 8 nucleotides agree with TRBD2. This CDR3 has 14 amino acids. The junction had 8 bases not matched to a gene; V was cut back by 7 bases and J by 6 bases. The germline V gene has CDR1 SNHLY and CDR2 FYNNEI. The CDR3 bases are TGTGCCAGCATCCCCGGGACTAGTGTCAATGAGCAGTTCTTC. Translation: CASIPGTSVNEQFF.